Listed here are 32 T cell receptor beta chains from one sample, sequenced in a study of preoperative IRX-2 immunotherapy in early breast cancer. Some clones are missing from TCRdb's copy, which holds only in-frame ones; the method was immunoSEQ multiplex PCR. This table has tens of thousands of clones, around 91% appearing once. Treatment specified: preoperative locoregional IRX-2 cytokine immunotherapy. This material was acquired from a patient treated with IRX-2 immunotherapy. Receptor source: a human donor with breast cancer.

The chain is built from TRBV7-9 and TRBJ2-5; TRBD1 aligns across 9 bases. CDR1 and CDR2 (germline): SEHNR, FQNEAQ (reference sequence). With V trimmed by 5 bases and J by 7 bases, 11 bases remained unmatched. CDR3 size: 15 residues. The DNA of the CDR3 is TGTGCCAGCAGCCTGACGGGACAGGGCGACGTGACCCAGTACTTC. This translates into CASSLTGQGDVTQYF.

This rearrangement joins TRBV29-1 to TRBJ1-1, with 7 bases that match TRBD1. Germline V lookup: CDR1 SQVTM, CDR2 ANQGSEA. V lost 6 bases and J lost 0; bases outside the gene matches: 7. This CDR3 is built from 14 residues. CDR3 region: CSVARDSMNTEAFF. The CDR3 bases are TGCAGCGTCGCCCGGGACAGCATGAACACTGAAGCTTTCTTT.

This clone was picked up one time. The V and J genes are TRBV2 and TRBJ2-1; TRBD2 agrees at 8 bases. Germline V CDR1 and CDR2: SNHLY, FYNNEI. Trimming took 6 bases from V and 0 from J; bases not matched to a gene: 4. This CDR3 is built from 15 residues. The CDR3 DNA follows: TGTGCCAGCAGGGATAGCGGGGCCTCCTACAATGAGCAGTTCTTC. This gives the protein CASRDSGASYNEQFF.

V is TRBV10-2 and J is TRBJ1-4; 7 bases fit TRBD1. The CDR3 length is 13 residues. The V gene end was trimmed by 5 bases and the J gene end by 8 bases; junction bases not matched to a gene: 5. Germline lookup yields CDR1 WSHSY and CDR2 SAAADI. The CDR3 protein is CASSTGDWEKLFF. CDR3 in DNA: TGCGCCAGCAGTACAGGGGATTGGGAAAAACTGTTTTTT.

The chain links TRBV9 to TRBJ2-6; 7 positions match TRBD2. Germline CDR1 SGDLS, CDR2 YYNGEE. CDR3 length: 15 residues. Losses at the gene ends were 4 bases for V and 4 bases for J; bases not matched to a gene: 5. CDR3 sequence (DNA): TGTGCCAGCAGCAGGGAGGGGTTCGGGGCCAACGTCCTGACTTTC. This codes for CASSREGFGANVLTF.

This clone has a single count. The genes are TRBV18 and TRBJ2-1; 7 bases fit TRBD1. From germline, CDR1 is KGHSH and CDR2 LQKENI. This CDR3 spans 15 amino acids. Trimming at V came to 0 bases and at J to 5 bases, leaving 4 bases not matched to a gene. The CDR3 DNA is TGTGCCAGCTCACCACCTTCGGACAGGCACAATGAGCAGTTCTTC. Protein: CASSPPSDRHNEQFF.

Here the CDR3 reads CASSPGLGSYEQYF. The CDR3 coding sequence is TGTGCCAGCAGCCCCGGACTGGGCTCCTACGAGCAGTACTTC. This rearrangement joins TRBV11-2 to TRBJ2-7; TRBD2 might be the D (5 bases). The CDR3 length is 14 residues. Germline loops: CDR1 SGHAT, CDR2 FQNNGV. Deletions cut 5 bases from V and 0 bases from J, with 11 bases between.

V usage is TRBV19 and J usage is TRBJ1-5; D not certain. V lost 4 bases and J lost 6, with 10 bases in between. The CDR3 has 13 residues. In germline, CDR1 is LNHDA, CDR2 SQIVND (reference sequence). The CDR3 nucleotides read TGTGCCAGTAGTACGGCGGTAGCTCAGCCCCAGCATTTT. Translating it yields CASSTAVAQPQHF.

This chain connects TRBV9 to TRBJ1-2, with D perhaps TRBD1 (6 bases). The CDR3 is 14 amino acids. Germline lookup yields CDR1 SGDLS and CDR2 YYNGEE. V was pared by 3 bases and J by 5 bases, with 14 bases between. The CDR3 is CASSASSGQYGYTF. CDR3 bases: TGTGCCAGCAGCGCCTCAAGTGGACAGTATGGCTACACCTTC.

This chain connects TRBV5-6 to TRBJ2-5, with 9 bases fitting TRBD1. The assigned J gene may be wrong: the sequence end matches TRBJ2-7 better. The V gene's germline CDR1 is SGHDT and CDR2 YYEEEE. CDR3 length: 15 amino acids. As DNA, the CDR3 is TGTGCCAGCAGACGGGTCTGGACAGGGGAAAACGAGCAGTACTTC. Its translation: CASRRVWTGENEQYF.

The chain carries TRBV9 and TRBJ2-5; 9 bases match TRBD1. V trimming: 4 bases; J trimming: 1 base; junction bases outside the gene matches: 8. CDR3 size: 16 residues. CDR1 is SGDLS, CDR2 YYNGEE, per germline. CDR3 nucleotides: TGTGCCAGCAGCCCACGGACAGGGGAGGTCCAAGAGACCCAGTACTTC. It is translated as CASSPRTGEVQETQYF.

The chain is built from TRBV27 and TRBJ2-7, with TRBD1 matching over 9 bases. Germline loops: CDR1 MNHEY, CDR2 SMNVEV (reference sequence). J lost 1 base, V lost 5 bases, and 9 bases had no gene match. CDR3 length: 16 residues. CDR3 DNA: TGTGCCAGCAGTATCTCCGGGACAGGGATGTCCTACGAGCAGTACTTC. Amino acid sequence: CASSISGTGMSYEQYF.

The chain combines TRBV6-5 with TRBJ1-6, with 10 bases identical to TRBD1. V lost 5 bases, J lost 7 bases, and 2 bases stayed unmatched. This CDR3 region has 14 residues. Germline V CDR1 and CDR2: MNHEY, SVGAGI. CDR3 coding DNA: TGTGCCAGCAGTATGGACAGGGGGAATTCACCCCTCCACTTT. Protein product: CASSMDRGNSPLHF.

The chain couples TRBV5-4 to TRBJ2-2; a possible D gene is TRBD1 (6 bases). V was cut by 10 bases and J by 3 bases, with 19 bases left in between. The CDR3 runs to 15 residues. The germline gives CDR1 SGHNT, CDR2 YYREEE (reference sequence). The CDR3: CAEARDPGDTGELFF. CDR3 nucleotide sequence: TGTGCCGAAGCCCGGGACCCAGGGGACACCGGGGAGCTGTTTTTT.

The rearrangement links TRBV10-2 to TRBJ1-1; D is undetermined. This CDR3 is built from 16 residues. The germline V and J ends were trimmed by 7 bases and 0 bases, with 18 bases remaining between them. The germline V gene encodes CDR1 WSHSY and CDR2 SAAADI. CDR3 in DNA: TGCGCCAGCATCTCTTCTCTGGGCAGCATGAACACTGAAGCTTTCTTT. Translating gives CASISSLGSMNTEAFF.

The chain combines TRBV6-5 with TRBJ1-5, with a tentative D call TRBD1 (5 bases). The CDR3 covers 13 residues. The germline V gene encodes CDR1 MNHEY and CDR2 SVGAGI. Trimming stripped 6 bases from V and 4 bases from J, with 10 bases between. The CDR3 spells CASRRQLNQPQHF. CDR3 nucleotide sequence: TGTGCCAGCAGAAGACAGTTAAATCAGCCCCAGCATTTT.

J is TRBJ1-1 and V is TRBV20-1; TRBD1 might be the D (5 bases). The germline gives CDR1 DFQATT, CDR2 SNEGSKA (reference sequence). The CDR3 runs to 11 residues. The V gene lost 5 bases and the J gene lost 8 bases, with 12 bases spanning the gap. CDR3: CSAFREVEAFF. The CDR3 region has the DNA TGCAGTGCTTTCAGGGAGGTGGAAGCTTTCTTT.

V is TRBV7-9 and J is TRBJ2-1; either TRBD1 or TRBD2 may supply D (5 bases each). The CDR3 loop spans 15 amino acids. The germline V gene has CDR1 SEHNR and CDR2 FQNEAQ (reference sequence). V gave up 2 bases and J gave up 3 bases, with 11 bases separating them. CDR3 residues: CASSLYPGLYNEQFF. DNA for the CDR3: TGTGCCAGCAGCTTATATCCGGGGCTCTACAATGAGCAGTTCTTC.

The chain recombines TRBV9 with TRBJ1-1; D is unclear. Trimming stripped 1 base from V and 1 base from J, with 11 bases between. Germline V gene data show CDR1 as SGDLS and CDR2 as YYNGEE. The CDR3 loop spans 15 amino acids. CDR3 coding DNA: TGTGCCAGCAGCGTAATAAGTTTTTCGAACACTGAAGCTTTCTTT. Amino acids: CASSVISFSNTEAFF.

CDR3 amino acids: CAWTWGWEEAGEQYF. CDR3 in DNA: TGTGCCTGGACCTGGGGTTGGGAGGAGGCGGGCGAGCAGTACTTC. This chain connects TRBV30 to TRBJ2-7; D is perhaps TRBD2 (6 bases). This CDR3 comprises 15 residues. Looked up from germline, CDR1 is GTSNPN and CDR2 is SVGIG (reference sequence). The germline V and J ends were trimmed by 4 bases and 6 bases, with 22 bases remaining between them.

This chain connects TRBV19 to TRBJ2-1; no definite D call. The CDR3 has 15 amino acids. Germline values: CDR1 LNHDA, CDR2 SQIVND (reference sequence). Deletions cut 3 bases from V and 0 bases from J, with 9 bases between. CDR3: CASSIMAGSYNEQFF. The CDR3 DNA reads TGTGCCAGTAGTATTATGGCAGGCTCCTACAATGAGCAGTTCTTC.

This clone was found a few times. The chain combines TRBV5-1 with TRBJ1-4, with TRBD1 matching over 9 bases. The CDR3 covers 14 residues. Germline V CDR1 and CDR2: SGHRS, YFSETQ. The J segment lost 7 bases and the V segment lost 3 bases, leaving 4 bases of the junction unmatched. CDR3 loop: CASSSGTGTEKLFF. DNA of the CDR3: TGCGCCAGCAGCTCCGGGACAGGGACTGAAAAACTGTTTTTT.

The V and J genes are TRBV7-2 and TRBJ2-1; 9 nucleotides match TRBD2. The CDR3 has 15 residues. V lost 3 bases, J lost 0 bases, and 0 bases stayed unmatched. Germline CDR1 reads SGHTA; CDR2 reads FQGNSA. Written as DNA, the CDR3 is TGTGCCAGCAGCTTTAGCGGGAGCTCCTACAATGAGCAGTTCTTC. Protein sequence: CASSFSGSSYNEQFF. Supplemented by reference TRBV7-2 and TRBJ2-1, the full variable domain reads GAGVSQSPSNKVTEKGKDVELRCDPISGHTALYWYRQSLGQGLEFLIYFQGNSAPDKSGLPSDRFSAERTGGSVSTLTIQRTQQEDSAVYLCASSFSGSSYNEQFFGPGTRLTVL.

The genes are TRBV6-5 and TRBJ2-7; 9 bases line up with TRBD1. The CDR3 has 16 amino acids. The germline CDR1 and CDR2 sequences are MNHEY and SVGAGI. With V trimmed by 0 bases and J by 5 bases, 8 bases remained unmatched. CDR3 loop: CASSYSTGGIVHEQYF. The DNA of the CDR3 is TGTGCCAGCAGTTACTCGACAGGGGGAATAGTCCACGAGCAGTACTTC.

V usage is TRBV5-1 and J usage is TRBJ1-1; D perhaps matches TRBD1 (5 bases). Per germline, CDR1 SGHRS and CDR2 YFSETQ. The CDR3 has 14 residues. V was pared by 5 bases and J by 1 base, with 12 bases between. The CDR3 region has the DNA TGCGCCAGCAGGATGGGGGTACCGAACACTGAAGCTTTCTTT. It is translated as CASRMGVPNTEAFF. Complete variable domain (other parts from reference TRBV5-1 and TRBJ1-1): KAGVTQTPRYLIKTRGQQVTLSCSPISGHRSVSWYQQTPGQGLQFLFEYFSETQRNKGNFPGRFSGRQFSNSRSEMNVSTLELGDSALYLCASRMGVPNTEAFFGQGTRLTVV.

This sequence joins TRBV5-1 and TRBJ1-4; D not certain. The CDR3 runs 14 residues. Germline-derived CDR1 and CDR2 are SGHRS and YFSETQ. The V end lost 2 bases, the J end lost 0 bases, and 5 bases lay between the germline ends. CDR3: CASSFGATNEKLFF. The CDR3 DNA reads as TGCGCCAGCAGCTTCGGGGCAACTAATGAAAAACTGTTTTTT.

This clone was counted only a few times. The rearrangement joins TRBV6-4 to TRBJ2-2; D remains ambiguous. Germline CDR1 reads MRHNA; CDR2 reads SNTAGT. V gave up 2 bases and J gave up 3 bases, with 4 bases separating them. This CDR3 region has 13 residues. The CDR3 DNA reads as TGTGCCAGCAGTGACAGGGACACCGGGGAGCTGTTTTTT. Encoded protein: CASSDRDTGELFF.

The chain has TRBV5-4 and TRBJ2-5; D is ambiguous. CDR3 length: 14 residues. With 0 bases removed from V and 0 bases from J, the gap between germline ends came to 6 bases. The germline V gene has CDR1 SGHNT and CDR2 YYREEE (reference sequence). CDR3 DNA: TGTGCCAGCAGCTTGGACACTTACCAAGAGACCCAGTACTTC. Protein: CASSLDTYQETQYF.

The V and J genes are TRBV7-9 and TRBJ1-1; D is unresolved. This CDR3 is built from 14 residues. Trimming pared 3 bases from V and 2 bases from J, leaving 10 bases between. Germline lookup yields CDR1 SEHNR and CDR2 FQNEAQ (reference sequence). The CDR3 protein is CASSLAGYNTEAFF. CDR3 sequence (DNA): TGTGCCAGCAGCTTGGCGGGATATAACACTGAAGCTTTCTTT.

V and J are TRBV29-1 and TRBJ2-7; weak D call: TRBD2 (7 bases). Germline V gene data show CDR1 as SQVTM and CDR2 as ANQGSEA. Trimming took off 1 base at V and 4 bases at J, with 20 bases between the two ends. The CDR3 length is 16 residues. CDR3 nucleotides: TGCAGCGTTGAAGGGTTTGGTGGGGGGGCCGATTACGAGCAGTACTTC. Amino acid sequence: CSVEGFGGGADYEQYF.

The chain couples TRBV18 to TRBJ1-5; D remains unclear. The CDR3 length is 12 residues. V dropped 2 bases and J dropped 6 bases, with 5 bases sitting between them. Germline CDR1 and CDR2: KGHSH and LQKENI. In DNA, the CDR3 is TGTGCCAGCTCACCAAAGGGTCAGCCCCAGCATTTT. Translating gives CASSPKGQPQHF.

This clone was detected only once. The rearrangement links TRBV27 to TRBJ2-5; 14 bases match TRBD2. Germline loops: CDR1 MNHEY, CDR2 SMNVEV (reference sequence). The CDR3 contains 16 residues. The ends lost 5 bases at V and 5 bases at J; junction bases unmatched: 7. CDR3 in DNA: TGTGCCAGCAGTGCGGGACTAGCGGGAGTCGCCGAGACCCAGTACTTC. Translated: CASSAGLAGVAETQYF.